The 15 T cell receptor beta chains listed next were all sequenced from one sample in a study of T cells after yellow fever vaccination. TCRdb independently ran MiXCR on the 5' RACE reads; one entry per CDR3 protein. The sample has almost 600,000 distinct CDR3 sequences, about 14% seen once. This sample comprised PBMCs, obtained on the day of the yellow fever booster vaccination. Source of these receptors: a man younger than 40 who received the YFV17D yellow fever vaccine.

This chain connects TRBV20-1 to TRBJ1-1, with TRBD1 identical over 9 bases. V lost 3 bases to trimming and J lost 5 bases; unmatched junction nucleotides: 4. This CDR3 comprises 13 residues. Per the germline V gene, CDR1 is DFQATT and CDR2 is SNEGSKA (reference sequence). The CDR3 loop reads CSASSQGATEAFF. The DNA of the CDR3 is TGCAGTGCTAGTTCACAGGGGGCAACTGAAGCTTTCTTT.

In this sample, this clonotype turned up a few times. The chain joins TRBV7-2 to TRBJ1-1; D may be TRBD1 (5 bases). This CDR3 is 17 amino acids long. Trimming cost V 0 bases and J 6 bases, with 20 bases left between them. Germline CDR1 reads SGHTA; CDR2 reads FQGNSA. CDR3 in amino acids: CASSLAGQAPSNAEAFF. CDR3 DNA: TGTGCCAGCAGCTTAGCGGGGCAGGCTCCTTCAAACGCTGAAGCTTTCTTT.

Comments on this clonotype: Given the absence of the conserved phenylalanine or tryptophan at the CDR3 end, a read error is likely. The limits of the CDR3 on the DNA are not certain, so only TCRdb's listed CDR3 is given. The chain couples TRBV20-1 to TRBJ2-2. The CDR3 is made up of 13 amino acids, end residues included. Germline V gene data show CDR1 as DFQATT and CDR2 as SNEGSKA (reference sequence). CDR3 sequence: CSARGGDKERALV.

This clonotype occurred many times. This chain connects TRBV11-2 to TRBJ2-1; 10 positions agree with TRBD1. The trim removed 5 bases at V and 3 bases at J, leaving 4 bases unmatched. Germline CDR1 SGHAT, CDR2 FQNNGV. The CDR3 length is 15 residues. CDR3 residues: CASSRDRGSYNEQFF. The CDR3 DNA is TGTGCCAGCAGCCGGGACAGGGGAAGCTACAATGAGCAGTTCTTC.

This chain uses TRBV28 with TRBJ1-2; 10 bases align to TRBD1. Germline assignment: CDR1 MDHEN and CDR2 SYDVKM. The V segment lost 6 bases and the J segment 8 bases; nucleotides outside the gene matches: 15. The CDR3 totals 16 residues. DNA of the CDR3: TGTGCCAGCAGCTACCGGGACAGGGGCCGTCCGTGGGGCTACACCTTC. Its protein product is CASSYRDRGRPWGYTF.

The chain combines TRBV7-9 with TRBJ2-3; D is ambiguous. CDR3 size: 14 residues. Per the germline V gene, CDR1 is SEHNR and CDR2 is FQNEAQ (reference sequence). V was cut by 3 bases and J by 4 bases, with 11 bases left in between. The CDR3 sequence: CASSFPISADTQYF. The CDR3 region has the DNA TGTGCCAGCAGCTTTCCAATCTCCGCAGATACGCAGTATTTT.

This clonotype was recorded a few times. The chain links TRBV5-5 to TRBJ2-1; no clear D gene. Deletions cut 4 bases from V and 6 bases from J, with 11 bases between. The CDR3 is 13 residues long. Germline V gene sequence: CDR1 SGHKS, CDR2 YYEKEE (reference sequence). CDR3 coding DNA: TGTGCCAGCAGCCTTACAGAGATCAATGAGCAGTTCTTC. It translates to CASSLTEINEQFF.

There are a few counts of this clonotype. The chain recombines TRBV6-5 with TRBJ2-1, with 7 bases aligning to TRBD2. V dropped 0 bases and J dropped 4; count of bases not matched to a gene: 6. Germline values: CDR1 MNHEY, CDR2 SVGAGI. CDR3 size: 16 residues. The chain's CDR3 is CASSYSPGGKYNEQFF. The CDR3 DNA reads as TGTGCCAGCAGTTACTCTCCGGGAGGAAAATACAATGAGCAGTTCTTC.

The chain employs TRBV28 and TRBJ2-3; D gene unclear. The V end was cut by 3 bases, the J end by 6 bases, with 16 bases between. This CDR3 spans 15 amino acids. CDR1 and CDR2 (germline): MDHEN, SYDVKM. CDR3 loop: CASSFVDGPRDTQYF. DNA for the CDR3: TGTGCCAGCAGTTTTGTCGATGGGCCCCGGGATACGCAGTATTTT.

The chain uses TRBV4-3 and TRBJ2-7; 10 nucleotides align to TRBD2. The CDR3 length is 18 residues. V shed 2 bases, J shed 7 bases, and the junction held 17 bases outside the gene matches. Germline-derived CDR1 and CDR2 are LGHNA and YSLEER. CDR3: CASSQPPAQAGGPEEQYF. CDR3 bases: TGCGCCAGCAGCCAACCACCGGCACAAGCGGGAGGGCCCGAAGAGCAGTACTTC.

The chain is built from TRBV24-1 and TRBJ1-2; D gene unclear. With 7 bases removed from V and 0 bases from J, the gap between germline ends came to 11 bases. The germline gives CDR1 KGHDR, CDR2 SFDVKD. This CDR3 region has 14 residues. The CDR3 spells CATSDTKANYGYTF. The CDR3, as DNA: TGTGCCACCAGCGACACGAAAGCTAACTATGGCTACACCTTC.

The V gene is TRBV12-3 or TRBV12-4, the J gene TRBJ2-7; 7 nucleotides agree with TRBD1. The CDR3 totals 16 residues. Trimming at V came to 5 bases and at J to 0 bases, leaving 10 bases not matched to a gene. The CDR3 DNA is TGTGCCAGCAGTAAAGCCCCTGGGACAGTCTCCTACGAGCAGTACTTC. Amino acids: CASSKAPGTVSYEQYF.

The table lists this clonotype with a few counts. CDR3 amino acids: CASSGQPTDTQYF. The CDR3 DNA reads TGCGCCAGCAGCGGACAGCCCACAGATACGCAGTATTTT. The chain joins TRBV5-1 to TRBJ2-3, with a tentative D call TRBD1 (6 bases). V was trimmed by 4 bases and J by 2 bases, leaving 8 bases between them. CDR3 size: 13 residues. Germline CDR1 is SGHRS and CDR2 is YFSETQ.

This clonotype turned up a few times. The chain uses TRBV6-1 and TRBJ1-1, with 8 bases lining up with TRBD1. The CDR3 is made up of 14 amino acids. Per the germline V gene, CDR1 is MNHNS and CDR2 is SASEGT. The V and J ends lost 6 bases and 4 bases, in that order; junction bases with no gene match: 7. The CDR3 DNA follows: TGTGCCAGCAGACCCCGACAGGGGCGCACTGAAGCTTTCTTT. This translates into CASRPRQGRTEAFF.

This clonotype was seen more than once but under ten times. The chain employs TRBV7-3 and TRBJ2-1; possibly TRBD1 or TRBD2 for D (5 bases each). The CDR3 extends over 13 amino acids. V was trimmed by 5 bases and J by 9 bases, leaving 14 bases between them. Germline CDR1 and CDR2: SGHTA and FQGTGA. The CDR3 DNA reads as TGTGCCAGCAGCCGAGGACTGAGGGGTGAGCAGTTCTTC. Amino acid sequence: CASSRGLRGEQFF.